Sequencing of this TCR beta chain was carried out in a study of shared clonotypes between healthy human individuals. Germline CDR1 SGHDT, CDR2 YYEEEE. The CDR3 spans 14 residues. Trimming shortened V by 4 bases and J by 7 bases, and 17 bases separated the two germline ends. Clones were read by immunoSEQ multiplex PCR, and TCRdb kept only the in-frame ones, dropping some. The table records some 2 million clones, 85% to 95% of them present only once. Naive CD8 cells were CD45RO-negative, positively selected for CCR7, excluding terminally differentiated effector memory CD45RA+ cells. This clonotype originated in a man between 18 and 29 years old in good health. This chain connects TRBV5-6 to TRBJ1-2; no clear D gene. The material sequenced was naive CD8+ T cells sorted from blood. CDR3 loop: CASSTLEGWSGYTF. The CDR3 DNA is TGTGCCAGCAGCACCCTGGAGGGCTGGAGTGGCTACACCTTC. Based on the CDR3 plus reference TRBV5-6 and TRBJ1-2, the full variable domain is DAGVTQSPTHLIKTRGQQVTLRCSPKSGHDTVSWYQQALGQGPQFIFQYYEEEERQRGNFPDRFSGHQFPNYSSELNVNALLLGDSALYLCASSTLEGWSGYTFGSGTRLTVV.